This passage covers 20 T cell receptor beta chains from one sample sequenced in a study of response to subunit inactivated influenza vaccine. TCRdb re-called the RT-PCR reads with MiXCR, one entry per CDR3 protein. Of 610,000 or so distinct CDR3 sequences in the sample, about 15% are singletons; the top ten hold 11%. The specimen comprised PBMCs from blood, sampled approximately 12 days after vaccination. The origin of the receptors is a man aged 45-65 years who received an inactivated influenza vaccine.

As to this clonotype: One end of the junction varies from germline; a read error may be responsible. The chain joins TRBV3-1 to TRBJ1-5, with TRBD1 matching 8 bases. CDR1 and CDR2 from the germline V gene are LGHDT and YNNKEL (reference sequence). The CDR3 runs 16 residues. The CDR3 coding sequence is TGTGCCAGCATCCAAGCGGGGACAGGCCGGGGGCAGCCCCAGCATTTT. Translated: CASIQAGTGRGQPQHF.

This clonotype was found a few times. In DNA, the CDR3 is TGTGCCAGCAGGTATAGACAGGGCTTCAATCAGCCCCAGCATTTT. As protein: CASRYRQGFNQPQHF. V usage is TRBV6-2 or TRBV6-3 and J usage is TRBJ1-5; 7 nucleotides agree with TRBD1. Per germline, CDR1 MNHEY and CDR2 SVGEGT. The junction had 8 bases not matched to a gene; V was cut back by 6 bases and J by 3 bases. The CDR3 consists of 15 residues.

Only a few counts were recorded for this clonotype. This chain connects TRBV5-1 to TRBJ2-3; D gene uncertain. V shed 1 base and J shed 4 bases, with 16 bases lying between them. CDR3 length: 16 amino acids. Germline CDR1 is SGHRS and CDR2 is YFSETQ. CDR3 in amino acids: CASSLSWPHGSDTQYF. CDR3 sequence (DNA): TGCGCCAGCAGCTTGTCTTGGCCCCACGGGTCAGATACGCAGTATTTT.

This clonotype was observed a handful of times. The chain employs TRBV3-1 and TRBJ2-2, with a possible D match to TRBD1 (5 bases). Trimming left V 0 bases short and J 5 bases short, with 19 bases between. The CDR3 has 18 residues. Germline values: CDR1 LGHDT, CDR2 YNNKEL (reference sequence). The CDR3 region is CASSQDASGPGHTGELFF. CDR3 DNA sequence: TGTGCCAGCAGCCAAGACGCTTCCGGGCCAGGGCATACCGGGGAGCTGTTTTTT.

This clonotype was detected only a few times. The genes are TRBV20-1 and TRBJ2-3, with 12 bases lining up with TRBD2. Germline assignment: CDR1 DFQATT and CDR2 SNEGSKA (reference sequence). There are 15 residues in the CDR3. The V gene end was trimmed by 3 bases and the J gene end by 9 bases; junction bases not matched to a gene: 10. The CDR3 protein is CSARFLAGGSETQYF. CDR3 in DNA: TGCAGTGCTAGGTTCCTAGCGGGAGGGAGTGAGACGCAGTATTTT.

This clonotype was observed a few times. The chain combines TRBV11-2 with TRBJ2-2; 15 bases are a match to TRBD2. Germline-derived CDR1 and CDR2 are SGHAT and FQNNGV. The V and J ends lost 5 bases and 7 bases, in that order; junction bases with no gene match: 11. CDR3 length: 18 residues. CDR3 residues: CASSTRTSGGALGGELFF. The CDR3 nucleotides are TGTGCCAGCAGCACCAGGACTAGCGGGGGGGCTTTGGGCGGGGAGCTGTTTTTT.

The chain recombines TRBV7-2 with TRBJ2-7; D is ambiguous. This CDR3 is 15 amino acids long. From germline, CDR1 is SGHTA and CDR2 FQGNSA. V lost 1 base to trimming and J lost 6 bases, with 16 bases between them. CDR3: CASSLEPYWGSEQYF. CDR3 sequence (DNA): TGTGCCAGCAGCTTAGAGCCGTATTGGGGTTCCGAGCAGTACTTC.

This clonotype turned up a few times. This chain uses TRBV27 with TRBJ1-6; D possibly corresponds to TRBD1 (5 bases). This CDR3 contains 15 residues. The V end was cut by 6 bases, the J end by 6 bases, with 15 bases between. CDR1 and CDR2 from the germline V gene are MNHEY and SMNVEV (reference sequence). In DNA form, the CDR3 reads TGTGCCAGCAGATCGGGGGGACTACCTAATTCACCCCTCCACTTT. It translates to CASRSGGLPNSPLHF.

Here the CDR3 DNA reads TGCAGTGGCGAACCTCCTCAGGGGGGGGGGATACATACGCAGTATTTT. This gives the protein CSGEPPQGGGIHTQYF. The V gene is TRBV20-1, the J gene TRBJ2-3; D might be TRBD1 or TRBD2, each matching 7 bases. There are 16 residues in the CDR3. V was shortened by 7 bases and J by 7 bases, with 27 bases between the two germline ends. CDR1 is DFQATT, CDR2 SNEGSKA, per germline (reference sequence).

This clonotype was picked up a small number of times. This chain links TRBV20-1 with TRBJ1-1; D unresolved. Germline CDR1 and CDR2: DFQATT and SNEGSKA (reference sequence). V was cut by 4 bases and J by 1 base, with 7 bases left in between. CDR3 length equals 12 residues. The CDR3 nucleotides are TGCAGTGCTAAATACGCGAACACTGAAGCTTTCTTT. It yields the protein CSAKYANTEAFF.

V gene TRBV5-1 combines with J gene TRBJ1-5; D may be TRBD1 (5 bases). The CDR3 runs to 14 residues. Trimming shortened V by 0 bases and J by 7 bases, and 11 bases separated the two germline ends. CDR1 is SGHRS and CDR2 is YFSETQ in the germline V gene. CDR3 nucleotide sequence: TGCGCCAGCAGCTTGGAGGGGACGGGACAGCCCCAGCATTTT. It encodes CASSLEGTGQPQHF.

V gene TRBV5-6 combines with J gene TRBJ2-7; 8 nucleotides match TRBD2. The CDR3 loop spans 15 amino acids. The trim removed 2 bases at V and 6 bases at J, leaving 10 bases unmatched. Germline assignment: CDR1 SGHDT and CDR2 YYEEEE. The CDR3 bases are TGTGCCAGCAGCTTTGCTAGTACGGGGGGGTCCGAGCAGTACTTC. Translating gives CASSFASTGGSEQYF. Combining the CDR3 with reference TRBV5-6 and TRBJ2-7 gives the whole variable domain DAGVTQSPTHLIKTRGQQVTLRCSPKSGHDTVSWYQQALGQGPQFIFQYYEEEERQRGNFPDRFSGHQFPNYSSELNVNALLLGDSALYLCASSFASTGGSEQYFGPGTRLTVT.

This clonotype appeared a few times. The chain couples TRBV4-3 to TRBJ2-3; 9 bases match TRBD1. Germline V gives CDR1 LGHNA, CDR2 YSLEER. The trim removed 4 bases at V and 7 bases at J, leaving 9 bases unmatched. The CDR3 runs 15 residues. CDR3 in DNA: TGCGCCAGCAGCCCCGGGACAGGGAATCCCTATACGCAGTATTTT. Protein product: CASSPGTGNPYTQYF.

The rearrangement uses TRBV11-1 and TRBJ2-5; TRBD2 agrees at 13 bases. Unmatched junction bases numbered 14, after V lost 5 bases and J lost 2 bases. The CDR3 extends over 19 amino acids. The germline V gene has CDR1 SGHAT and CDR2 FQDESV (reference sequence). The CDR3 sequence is CASSPSSPGLAGTQETQYF. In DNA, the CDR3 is TGTGCCAGCAGCCCGAGCTCACCGGGACTAGCGGGAACTCAAGAGACCCAGTACTTC. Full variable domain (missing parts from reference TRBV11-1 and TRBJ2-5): EAEVAQSPRYKITEKSQAVAFWCDPISGHATLYWYRQILGQGPELLVQFQDESVVDDSQLPKDRFSAERLKGVDSTLKIQPAELGDSAMYLCASSPSSPGLAGTQETQYFGPGTRLLVL.

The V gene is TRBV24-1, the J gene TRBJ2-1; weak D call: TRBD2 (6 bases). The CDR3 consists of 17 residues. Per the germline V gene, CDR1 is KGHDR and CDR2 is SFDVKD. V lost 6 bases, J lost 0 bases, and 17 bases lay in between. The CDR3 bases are TGTGCCACCAGTTTGGACTACCACCTAGTCTCCTACAATGAGCAGTTCTTC. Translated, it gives CATSLDYHLVSYNEQFF.

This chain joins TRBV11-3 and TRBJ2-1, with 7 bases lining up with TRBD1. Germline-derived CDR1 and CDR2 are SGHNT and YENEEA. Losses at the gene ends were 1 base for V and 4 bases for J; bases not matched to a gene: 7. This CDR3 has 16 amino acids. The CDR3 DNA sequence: TGTGCCAGCAGCTTAGTGGGGACAGCGACTTACAATGAGCAGTTCTTC. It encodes CASSLVGTATYNEQFF.

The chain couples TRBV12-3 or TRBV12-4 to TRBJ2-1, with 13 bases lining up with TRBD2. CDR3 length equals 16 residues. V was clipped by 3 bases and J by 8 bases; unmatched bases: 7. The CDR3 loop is CASSFAGTSGVYEQFF. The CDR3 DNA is TGTGCCAGCAGTTTTGCCGGGACTAGCGGGGTCTATGAGCAGTTCTTC.

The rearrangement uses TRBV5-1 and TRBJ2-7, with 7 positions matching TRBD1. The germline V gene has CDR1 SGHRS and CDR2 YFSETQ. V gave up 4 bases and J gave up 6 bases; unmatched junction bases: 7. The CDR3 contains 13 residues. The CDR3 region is CASSVDRASEQYF. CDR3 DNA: TGCGCCAGCAGCGTCGACAGGGCGAGCGAGCAGTACTTC.

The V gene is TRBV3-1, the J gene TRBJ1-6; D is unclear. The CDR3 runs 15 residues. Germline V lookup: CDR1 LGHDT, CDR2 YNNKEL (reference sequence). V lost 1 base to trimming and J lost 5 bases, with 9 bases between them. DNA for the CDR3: TGTGCCAGCAGCCAAGCGGGGAGGGATAATTCACCCCTCCACTTT. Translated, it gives CASSQAGRDNSPLHF.

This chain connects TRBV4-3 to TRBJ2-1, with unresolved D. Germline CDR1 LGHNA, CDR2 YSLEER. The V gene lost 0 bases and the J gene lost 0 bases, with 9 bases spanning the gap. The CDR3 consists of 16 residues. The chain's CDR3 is CASSQERLSSYNEQFF. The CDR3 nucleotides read TGCGCCAGCAGCCAAGAAAGGTTGAGCTCCTACAATGAGCAGTTCTTC.